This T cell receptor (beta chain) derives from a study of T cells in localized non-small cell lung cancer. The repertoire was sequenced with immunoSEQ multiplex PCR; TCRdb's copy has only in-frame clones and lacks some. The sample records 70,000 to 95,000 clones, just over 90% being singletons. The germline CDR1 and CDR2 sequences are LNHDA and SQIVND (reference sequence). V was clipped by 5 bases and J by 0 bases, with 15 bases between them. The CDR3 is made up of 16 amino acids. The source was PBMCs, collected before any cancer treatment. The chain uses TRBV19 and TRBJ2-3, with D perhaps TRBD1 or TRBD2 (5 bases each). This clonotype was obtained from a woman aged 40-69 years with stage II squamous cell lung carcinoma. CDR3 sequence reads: CASSPGTLASTDTQYF. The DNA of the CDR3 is TGTGCCAGTAGTCCCGGGACCCTCGCGAGCACAGATACGCAGTATTTT.